The 23 T cell receptor beta chains presented below share a single source sample, sequenced in a study of graft-versus-host responses after intestinal transplantation. What these receptors recognize is not known. Produced via immunoSEQ multiplex PCR; TCRdb's table is partial and in-frame only. This table holds 100,000 to 120,000 clones, just under 95% found once. This specimen consisted of unstimulated CD8+ T cells sorted from spleen or lymph node cells, obtained before intestinal transplant. The receptors originated from a human donor who received an intestinal transplant.

The V call is TRBV29-1, the J call TRBJ2-5, with 8 bases matching TRBD1. Losses at the gene ends were 8 bases for V and 5 bases for J; bases not matched to a gene: 7. The CDR3 covers 12 residues. The germline V gene encodes CDR1 SQVTM and CDR2 ANQGSEA. The DNA for the CDR3 is TGCAGCTTGACAGGGGAATGGGAGACCCAGTACTTC. The encoded protein is CSLTGEWETQYF.

V is TRBV4-1 and J is TRBJ2-3, with D possibly being TRBD1 (7 bases). CDR3 size: 19 residues. Germline V gives CDR1 MGHRA, CDR2 YSYEKL. Trimming took 8 bases from V and 5 from J, leaving 32 bases between them. CDR3 DNA: TGCGCCAGCCGCAACAGGGGAGGTTCATCCTACCACTTTTTAGATACGCAGTATTTT. Translated: CASRNRGGSSYHFLDTQYF.

The chain uses TRBV5-5 and TRBJ2-7; possibly TRBD1 or TRBD2 for D (5 bases each). The V end was cut by 1 base, the J end by 4 bases, with 12 bases between. The germline gives CDR1 SGHKS, CDR2 YYEKEE (reference sequence). CDR3 size: 14 residues. The CDR3 DNA follows: TGTGCCAGCAGCTTGTGGGACGGACAATACGAGCAGTACTTC. It encodes CASSLWDGQYEQYF.

V is TRBV4-1 and J is TRBJ2-2; D remains unclear. The CDR3 contains 14 residues. V lost 2 bases, J lost 1 base, and 5 bases lay in between. Germline assignment: CDR1 MGHRA and CDR2 YSYEKL. The CDR3 loop is CASSQTGNTGELFF. The CDR3 DNA reads as TGCGCCAGCAGCCAAACCGGGAACACCGGGGAGCTGTTTTTT.

The V and J genes are TRBV6-6 and TRBJ1-2; D not resolved. This CDR3 is built from 15 residues. Germline V lookup: CDR1 MNHNY, CDR2 SVGAGI (reference sequence). V gave up 0 bases and J gave up 0 bases, with 8 bases separating them. CDR3 sequence (DNA): TGTGCCAGCAGTTACTCCTTCAGGCCTAACTATGGCTACACCTTC. It encodes CASSYSFRPNYGYTF.

The chain recombines TRBV28 with TRBJ2-5, with D hard to call. The J call is in doubt because the DNA end fits TRBJ2-7 better. CDR3 length: 9 amino acids. Germline V gives CDR1 MDHEN, CDR2 SYDVKM. The CDR3 region is CASGYEQYF. For the CDR3, the DNA is TGTGCCAGCGGCTACGAGCAGTACTTC.

The V gene is TRBV9, the J gene TRBJ1-1, with a possible D match to TRBD1 (5 bases). The CDR3 covers 14 residues. Trimming cost V 2 bases and J 7 bases, with 15 bases left between them. Per the germline V gene, CDR1 is SGDLS and CDR2 is YYNGEE. CDR3 region: CASSVQGGNGEAFF. CDR3 sequence (DNA): TGTGCCAGCAGCGTTCAGGGAGGGAATGGTGAAGCTTTCTTT.

The rearrangement uses TRBV6-5 and TRBJ2-7, with 8 bases lining up with TRBD2. After removal of 0 bases from V and 5 bases from J, the junction contained 3 bases not matched to a gene. The CDR3 has 14 residues. The germline V gene has CDR1 MNHEY and CDR2 SVGAGI. The CDR3, as DNA: TGTGCCAGCAGTTACTCAGCGGGAGTCAACGAGCAGTACTTC. It codes for CASSYSAGVNEQYF.

J is TRBJ1-1 and V is TRBV5-6; D is unclear. V lost 3 bases to trimming and J lost 3 bases, with 12 bases between them. The V gene's germline CDR1 is SGHDT and CDR2 YYEEEE. The CDR3 totals 14 residues. CDR3 sequence (DNA): TGTGCCAGCAGCTGGGCGACCGGTGACACTGAAGCTTTCTTT. Encoded protein: CASSWATGDTEAFF.

The gene calls are TRBV7-9 and TRBJ1-4; D ambiguous. Trimming pared 1 base from V and 4 bases from J, leaving 10 bases between. The germline gives CDR1 SEHNR, CDR2 FQNEAQ (reference sequence). The CDR3 consists of 15 residues. DNA of the CDR3: TGTGCCAGCAGCTTAGGATACGGGGATAATGAAAAACTGTTTTTT. Translation: CASSLGYGDNEKLFF. The complete variable domain, with remaining parts taken from reference TRBV7-9 and TRBJ1-4, reads DTGVSQNPRHKITKRGQNVTFRCDPISEHNRLYWYRQTLGQGPEFLTYFQNEAQLEKSRLLSDRFSAERPKGSFSTLEIQRTEQGDSAMYLCASSLGYGDNEKLFFGSGTQLSVL.

This clone was recorded once. J is TRBJ2-7 and V is TRBV5-1; no clear D. Trimming cost V 1 base and J 0 bases, with 11 bases left between them. The germline V gene has CDR1 SGHRS and CDR2 YFSETQ. There are 15 residues in the CDR3. In nucleotides, the CDR3 is TGCGCCAGCAGCTTGTCTTTCCGGTCCTCCTACGAGCAGTACTTC. Residues: CASSLSFRSSYEQYF.

The J gene is TRBJ1-1, the V gene TRBV5-6, with D maybe TRBD1 (5 bases). The CDR3 extends over 12 amino acids. Germline V gene data show CDR1 as SGHDT and CDR2 as YYEEEE. V was shortened by 5 bases and J by 7 bases, with 12 bases between the two germline ends. The CDR3 protein is CASSPPGGEAFF. The CDR3 DNA reads as TGTGCCAGCAGTCCCCCGGGGGGTGAAGCTTTCTTT.

This chain uses TRBV19 with TRBJ2-1; possibly TRBD2 for D (6 bases). Germline V lookup: CDR1 LNHDA, CDR2 SQIVND (reference sequence). This CDR3 is 15 amino acids long. V was shortened by 3 bases and J by 7 bases, with 16 bases between the two germline ends. The CDR3 spells CASSISPGTYNEQFF. In DNA, the CDR3 is TGTGCCAGTAGTATCAGCCCCGGGACTTATAATGAGCAGTTCTTC.

The CDR3 DNA follows: TGTGCCAGCAGTGAAGGAGGGGCTCTTAACTATGGCTACACCTTC. Its protein product is CASSEGGALNYGYTF. J is TRBJ1-2 and V is TRBV2; D is perhaps TRBD1 (5 bases). Trimming stripped 1 base from V and 1 base from J, with 10 bases between. The CDR3 is 15 residues long. The V gene's germline CDR1 is SNHLY and CDR2 FYNNEI.

This chain connects TRBV10-3 to TRBJ2-7, with 8 bases fitting TRBD2. V was pared by 0 bases and J by 6 bases, with 4 bases of the junction left unmatched. This CDR3 has 14 amino acids. Germline V gene data show CDR1 as ENHRY and CDR2 as SYGVKD. The CDR3 protein is CAISESGSGTEQYF. CDR3 bases: TGTGCCATCAGTGAGTCGGGTAGCGGGACCGAGCAGTACTTC.

The chain recombines TRBV7-8 with TRBJ1-4; D unclear. The CDR3 consists of 15 residues. With 5 bases removed from V and 4 bases from J, the gap between germline ends came to 14 bases. Germline V gene sequence: CDR1 SGHVS, CDR2 FQNEAQ. CDR3 sequence: CASSSSRWVNEKLFF. CDR3 in DNA: TGTGCCAGCAGCAGCTCAAGGTGGGTTAATGAAAAACTGTTTTTT.

V usage is TRBV10-2 and J usage is TRBJ2-3, with TRBD2 matching over 14 bases. CDR1 and CDR2 (germline): WSHSY, SAAADI. The ends lost 2 bases at V and 6 bases at J; junction bases unmatched: 1. The CDR3 covers 15 residues. In DNA form, the CDR3 reads TGCGCCAGCAGTGAGGGGACTAGCGGGAGTGATACGCAGTATTTT. Residues: CASSEGTSGSDTQYF.

The genes are TRBV7-8 and TRBJ2-1, with TRBD2 as a possible D gene (5 bases). The CDR3 has 15 residues. Trimming took 2 bases from V and 3 from J, leaving 11 bases between them. The germline V gene has CDR1 SGHVS and CDR2 FQNEAQ. Here the CDR3 reads CASSLKRFNYNEQFF. The CDR3 DNA sequence: TGTGCCAGCAGCTTAAAGCGGTTTAACTACAATGAGCAGTTCTTC.

The CDR3 here is CASSLGAGNTIYF. CDR3 nucleotides: TGTGCCAGTAGTCTGGGTGCCGGAAACACCATATATTTT. The chain carries TRBV19 and TRBJ1-3; D is ambiguous. CDR1 is LNHDA, CDR2 SQIVND, per germline (reference sequence). The V gene lost 5 bases and the J gene lost 4 bases, with 9 bases spanning the gap. This CDR3 is built from 13 residues.

The chain carries TRBV19 and TRBJ1-2; D not resolved. V was shortened by 3 bases and J by 0 bases, with 11 bases between the two germline ends. This CDR3 contains 15 residues. Germline-derived CDR1 and CDR2 are LNHDA and SQIVND (reference sequence). CDR3 protein: CASSIFDAANYGYTF. The CDR3 DNA reads as TGTGCCAGTAGTATCTTCGATGCAGCTAACTATGGCTACACCTTC.

The chain is built from TRBV4-2 and TRBJ1-4; 8 bases match TRBD1. The CDR3 totals 15 residues. Germline CDR1 LGHNA, CDR2 YNFKEQ. The ends lost 3 bases at V and 5 bases at J; junction bases unmatched: 5. The CDR3 region is CASSQVTGVNEKLFF. The CDR3 nucleotides read TGTGCCAGCAGCCAGGTGACAGGGGTGAATGAAAAACTGTTTTTT.

The chain carries TRBV6-5 and TRBJ2-7; 9 bases agree with TRBD2. This CDR3 comprises 15 residues. The germline V gene has CDR1 MNHEY and CDR2 SVGAGI. With V trimmed by 2 bases and J by 2 bases, 4 bases remained unmatched. The CDR3 coding sequence is TGTGCCAGCAGTTACGAGCGGGGGGCCCCCTACGAGCAGTACTTC. Protein: CASSYERGAPYEQYF.

In its sample, this clone was seen once. The CDR3 here is CASSFYWGSSYNEQFF. CDR3 sequence (DNA): TGTGCCAGCAGCTTTTATTGGGGGAGCTCCTACAATGAGCAGTTCTTC. This rearrangement joins TRBV7-9 to TRBJ2-1; D tentatively fits TRBD1 or TRBD2 (5 bases each). The CDR3 covers 16 residues. Trimming removed 3 bases from V and 0 bases from J, with 12 bases in between. Germline V gene data show CDR1 as SEHNR and CDR2 as FQNEAQ (reference sequence).